These 27 T cell receptor beta chains were sequenced from one sample in a study of neurological immune-mediated disorders. TCRdb passed the 5' RACE reads through MiXCR, listing each CDR3 protein once. This sample has about 120,000 distinct CDR3 sequences, with more than 2.5% found just once. The sequencing input was PBMCs. The receptor source for this set is a woman between 25 and 40 years old with multiple sclerosis.

This clonotype has only a few counts. The rearrangement uses TRBV19 and TRBJ1-1; D is ambiguous. The CDR3 contains 15 residues. The V and J ends lost 6 bases and 1 base respectively, with 15 bases between them. Germline V gives CDR1 LNHDA, CDR2 SQIVND (reference sequence). The CDR3 sequence is CASSPRASPNTEAFF. The CDR3 coding sequence is TGTGCCAGTAGCCCCCGGGCGTCGCCGAACACTGAAGCTTTCTTT.

Ten or more counts support this clonotype. The V call is TRBV18, the J call TRBJ2-7; D is perhaps TRBD2 (6 bases). There are 14 residues in the CDR3. CDR1 KGHSH and CDR2 LQKENI come from the germline V gene. V gave up 3 bases and J gave up 7 bases, with 16 bases separating them. CDR3 region: CASSPVPLAWEQYF. CDR3 bases: TGTGCCAGCTCACCGGTCCCACTAGCTTGGGAGCAGTACTTC.

This clonotype turned up a few times. The CDR3 DNA sequence: TGTGCCAGCCACGGCCGGGCGGGAGGCGAAGCGCAGTACTTC. Translated, it gives CASHGRAGGEAQYF. V and J are TRBV7-2 and TRBJ2-7, with TRBD2 matching 8 bases. CDR3 size: 14 residues. The V and J ends lost 8 bases and 9 bases, in that order; junction bases with no gene match: 15. CDR1 is SGHTA and CDR2 is FQGNSA in the germline V gene.

This clonotype showed up many times. The rearrangement uses TRBV7-9 and TRBJ2-1, with D unclear. The CDR3 totals 14 residues. The V end was cut by 2 bases, the J end by 8 bases, with 13 bases between. CDR1 and CDR2 from the germline V gene are SEHNR and FQNEAQ (reference sequence). The CDR3: CASSLSQLFDEQFF. The CDR3, as DNA: TGTGCCAGCAGCTTAAGTCAGTTGTTCGATGAGCAGTTCTTC.

This clonotype was observed at least ten times. The CDR3 region is CASSPQGRNQPQHF. As DNA, the CDR3 is TGTGCCAGCAGCCCACAGGGTAGGAATCAGCCCCAGCATTTT. This chain joins TRBV7-2 and TRBJ1-5; D perhaps matches TRBD1 (6 bases). V was shortened by 5 bases and J by 4 bases, with 12 bases between the two germline ends. This CDR3 comprises 14 residues. Germline-derived CDR1 and CDR2 are SGHTA and FQGNSA.

The chain carries TRBV4-1 and TRBJ1-5; D may be TRBD1 (6 bases). Per germline, CDR1 MGHRA and CDR2 YSYEKL. V lost 1 base and J 7 bases, leaving 11 bases between the germline ends. The CDR3 is made up of 14 amino acids. The CDR3 bases are TGCGCCAGCAGCCAAGGGGACAACGGGCAGCCCCAGCATTTT. Its protein product is CASSQGDNGQPQHF.

About this clonotype itself: A read error may be the cause here, since a much bigger clone is one base away. The chain combines TRBV5-5 with TRBJ2-7, with TRBD1 matching over 8 bases. CDR3 size: 14 residues. V lost 4 bases to trimming and J lost 0 bases; unmatched junction nucleotides: 3. Germline assignment: CDR1 SGHKS and CDR2 YYEKEE (reference sequence). CDR3 DNA sequence: TGTGCCAGCAGCAAGCAGGGGGCCTCCTACGAGCAGTACTTC. It yields the protein CASSKQGASYEQYF.

This clonotype was seen ten or more times. The chain links TRBV20-1 to TRBJ2-2; 10 nucleotides line up with TRBD1. The CDR3 has 16 residues. V was pared by 1 base and J by 4 bases, with 6 bases of the junction left unmatched. Germline CDR1 and CDR2: DFQATT and SNEGSKA (reference sequence). CDR3 nucleotides: TGCAGTGCTAGAGTCGACGGGACAGGGGTCACCGGGGAGCTGTTTTTT. As protein: CSARVDGTGVTGELFF.

This clonotype was detected many times. The chain is built from TRBV5-6 and TRBJ2-1; 7 positions match TRBD2. V trimming: 1 base; J trimming: 1 base; junction bases outside the gene matches: 2. This CDR3 spans 15 amino acids. Germline loops: CDR1 SGHDT, CDR2 YYEEEE. CDR3 sequence reads: CASSLNGGSYNEQFF. The CDR3 DNA is TGTGCCAGCAGCTTGAACGGGGGGTCCTACAATGAGCAGTTCTTC.

This clonotype was counted ten times or more. This chain joins TRBV29-1 and TRBJ1-2; D is unresolved. Per germline, CDR1 SQVTM and CDR2 ANQGSEA. Trimming removed 7 bases at V and 0 bases at J, with 9 bases between. The CDR3 is made up of 12 amino acids. For the CDR3, the DNA is TGCAGCGCTGCCGCGGCTAACTATGGCTACACCTTC. This codes for CSAAAANYGYTF.

About this clonotype itself: The conserved final phenylalanine or tryptophan is absent from the CDR3, which likely points to a read error. The rearrangement links TRBV7-6 to TRBJ2-1; D gene unclear. Germline CDR1 SGHVS, CDR2 FNYEAQ. The V gene lost 5 bases and the J gene lost 2 bases, with 7 bases spanning the gap. The CDR3 length is 13 residues. This chain's CDR3 is CASSDSPYNEQFL. The CDR3 nucleotides are TGTGCCAGCAGCGATAGTCCCTACAATGAGCAGTTCCTC.

This clonotype was observed many times. V usage is TRBV5-1 and J usage is TRBJ1-1; unclear D gene. CDR1 and CDR2 from the germline V gene are SGHRS and YFSETQ. V lost 3 bases to trimming and J lost 0 bases, with 15 bases between them. This CDR3 region has 16 residues. The CDR3 DNA follows: TGCGCCAGCAGCTCAAAGGACGGCAGAATGAACACTGAAGCTTTCTTT. This translates into CASSSKDGRMNTEAFF. Supplemented by reference TRBV5-1 and TRBJ1-1, the full variable domain reads KAGVTQTPRYLIKTRGQQVTLSCSPISGHRSVSWYQQTPGQGLQFLFEYFSETQRNKGNFPGRFSGRQFSNSRSEMNVSTLELGDSALYLCASSSKDGRMNTEAFFGQGTRLTVV.

This clonotype was observed many times. The chain carries TRBV4-3 and TRBJ2-3; D is uncertain. Trimming removed 0 bases from V and 1 base from J, with 5 bases in between. The CDR3 sequence is 14 residues long. Germline values: CDR1 LGHNA, CDR2 YSLEER. CDR3 protein: CASSQDQGTDTQYF. CDR3 DNA sequence: TGCGCCAGCAGCCAAGATCAGGGCACAGATACGCAGTATTTT.

This clonotype was observed at least ten times. DNA for the CDR3: TGCGCCAGCAGCCTACGCGGTGCGGGACTAGCGGGAGGGAACACCGGGGAGCTGTTTTTT. It encodes CASSLRGAGLAGGNTGELFF. This chain links TRBV5-1 with TRBJ2-2; TRBD2 aligns across 15 bases. Germline CDR1 and CDR2: SGHRS and YFSETQ. This CDR3 has 20 amino acids. The trim removed 4 bases at V and 1 base at J, leaving 11 bases unmatched.

The J gene is TRBJ2-1, the V gene TRBV12-3 or TRBV12-4, with D unresolved. The CDR3 is made up of 14 amino acids. The V end lost 7 bases, the J end lost 5 bases, and 15 bases lay between the germline ends. The CDR3 DNA is TGTGCCAGCAATAAAGACGACACCAACAATGAGCAGTTCTTC. Its protein is CASNKDDTNNEQFF.

This clonotype was counted many times. The chain has TRBV6-5 and TRBJ1-2; tentative D call: TRBD1 (5 bases). The CDR3 loop spans 12 amino acids. Trimming left V 1 base short and J 12 bases short, with 12 bases between. Germline CDR1 and CDR2: MNHEY and SVGAGI. In DNA, the CDR3 is TGTGCCAGCAGTTACTGGGGCGGGGAGAACACCTTC. This sequence encodes CASSYWGGENTF.

This clonotype was picked up many times. This sequence joins TRBV5-1 and TRBJ1-5; D perhaps matches TRBD1 (6 bases). The CDR3 covers 14 residues. The germline V gene has CDR1 SGHRS and CDR2 YFSETQ. V was shortened by 2 bases and J by 4 bases, with 10 bases between the two germline ends. The CDR3 protein is CASSLTGMNQPQHF. The DNA of the CDR3 is TGCGCCAGCAGCTTAACAGGGATGAATCAGCCCCAGCATTTT.

The V gene is TRBV7-9, the J gene TRBJ1-6; D gene ambiguous. Trimming pared 3 bases from V and 9 bases from J, leaving 15 bases between. This CDR3 spans 15 amino acids. From germline, CDR1 is SEHNR and CDR2 FQNEAQ (reference sequence). The CDR3 reads CASSFGMASVSPLHF. CDR3 nucleotides: TGTGCCAGCAGCTTCGGGATGGCCAGTGTTTCACCCCTCCACTTT.

This clonotype was counted many times. The V call is TRBV20-1, the J call TRBJ1-1; TRBD1 might be the D (6 bases). CDR1 is DFQATT, CDR2 SNEGSKA, per germline (reference sequence). The length of the CDR3 is 12 residues. This CDR3 reads CSAVGGLLEAFF. CDR3 coding DNA: TGCAGCGCCGTGGGGGGCCTGCTCGAAGCTTTCTTT.

This clonotype was seen ten or more times. V gene TRBV5-1 combines with J gene TRBJ1-1; TRBD1 agrees at 7 bases. Trimming at V came to 4 bases and at J to 4 bases, leaving 19 bases not matched to a gene. Germline CDR1 is SGHRS and CDR2 is YFSETQ. This CDR3 comprises 18 residues. The CDR3 spells CASSPGRGLGPIGTEAFF. CDR3 DNA: TGCGCCAGCAGCCCAGGGAGGGGGCTGGGCCCGATAGGCACTGAAGCTTTCTTT.

In this sample, this clonotype turned up many times. This chain uses TRBV5-1 with TRBJ1-1, with D unresolved. Looked up from germline, CDR1 is SGHRS and CDR2 is YFSETQ. This CDR3 comprises 12 residues. The V gene lost 7 bases and the J gene lost 7 bases, with 14 bases spanning the gap. The DNA for the CDR3 is TGCGCCAGCGCTCACCGGCAAGATGAAGCTTTCTTT. As protein: CASAHRQDEAFF.

There are many counts of this clonotype. The rearrangement links TRBV10-3 to TRBJ2-2; D possibly corresponds to TRBD2 (5 bases). V lost 0 bases and J 6 bases, leaving 11 bases between the germline ends. Germline V lookup: CDR1 ENHRY, CDR2 SYGVKD. The CDR3 sequence is 15 residues long. The CDR3 loop reads CAISESPNGAGELFF. CDR3 DNA sequence: TGTGCCATCAGTGAGTCGCCAAACGGGGCCGGGGAGCTGTTTTTT.

In this sample, this clonotype turned up many times. V and J are TRBV12-3 or TRBV12-4 and TRBJ1-2; the match to TRBD1 covers 9 bases. With 1 base clipped from V and 4 bases from J, the junction kept 4 bases outside the gene matches. The CDR3 has 15 residues. The CDR3 DNA is TGTGCCAGCAGTTTAGACAGGGGGCTGCGCTATGGCTACACCTTC. It is translated as CASSLDRGLRYGYTF.

This clonotype was recorded many times. The rearrangement joins TRBV12-3 or TRBV12-4 to TRBJ2-3; no firm D call. V gave up 3 bases and J gave up 3 bases, with 13 bases separating them. This CDR3 comprises 15 residues. The CDR3, as DNA: TGTGCCAGCAGTTTGGGCGTCGTAAGGACAGATACGCAGTATTTT. Translating it yields CASSLGVVRTDTQYF.

This clonotype has a count of ten or more. V usage is TRBV12-3 or TRBV12-4 and J usage is TRBJ1-1; D not resolved. V was cut by 5 bases and J by 4 bases, with 14 bases left in between. The CDR3 loop spans 14 amino acids. CDR3 DNA: TGTGCCAGCAGTAAAATAGGGTACGGCACTGAAGCTTTCTTT. Its protein is CASSKIGYGTEAFF.

This clonotype was observed at least ten times. The chain links TRBV5-1 to TRBJ2-5; D is ambiguous. With 1 base removed from V and 2 bases from J, the gap between germline ends came to 9 bases. This CDR3 comprises 14 residues. CDR1 and CDR2 (germline): SGHRS, YFSETQ. The CDR3 sequence is CASSLFLAQETQYF. CDR3 DNA sequence: TGCGCCAGCAGCTTGTTCTTGGCACAAGAGACCCAGTACTTC.

This clonotype was observed many times. For the CDR3, the DNA is TGTGCCAGCAACTGGGGGGGAACTGAAGCTTTCTTT. Amino acid sequence: CASNWGGTEAFF. The chain has TRBV7-9 and TRBJ1-1, with D possibly TRBD1 on 5 matching bases. V lost 7 bases and J lost 5, with 11 bases in between. Germline V gives CDR1 SEHNR, CDR2 FQNEAQ (reference sequence). The CDR3 extends over 12 amino acids.